The clone carrying this TCR beta chain came up many times. This record comes from a study of T-cell reconstitution after alpha-beta-depleted transplantation in children. Trimming removed 0 bases from V and 7 bases from J, with 8 bases in between. The CDR3 is made up of 14 amino acids. Germline assignment: CDR1 SGHRS and CDR2 YFSETQ. Preparing the TCRbeta library involved the use of unique molecular identifiers. TCRdb analysed the PCR reads with MiXCR anew, one entry per CDR3 protein. The table shows 200,000 to 250,000 distinct CDR3 sequences, with 8% to 9.5% occurring only once. The chain has TRBV5-1 and TRBJ1-6; unclear D gene. The sequence was obtained from a human donor who donated a stem cell graft to a child with acute lymphoblastic leukemia. Specimen: PBMCs from the stem cell graft donor, collected from the stem cell graft. The CDR3 DNA reads TGCGCCAGCAGCTTGGGCCAGGCCAATTCACCCCTCCACTTT. Its translation is CASSLGQANSPLHF.